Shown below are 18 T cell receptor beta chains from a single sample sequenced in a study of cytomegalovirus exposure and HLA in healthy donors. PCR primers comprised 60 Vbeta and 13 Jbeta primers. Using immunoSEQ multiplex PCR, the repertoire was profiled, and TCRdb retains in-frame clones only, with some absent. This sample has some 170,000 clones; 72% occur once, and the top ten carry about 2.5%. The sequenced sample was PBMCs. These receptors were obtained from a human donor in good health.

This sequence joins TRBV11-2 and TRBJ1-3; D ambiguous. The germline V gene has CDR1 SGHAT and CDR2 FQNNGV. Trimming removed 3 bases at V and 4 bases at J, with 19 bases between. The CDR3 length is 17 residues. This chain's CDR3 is CASSFTVMGSGGNTIYF. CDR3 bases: TGTGCCAGCAGCTTTACGGTTATGGGGTCGGGAGGAAACACCATATATTTT.

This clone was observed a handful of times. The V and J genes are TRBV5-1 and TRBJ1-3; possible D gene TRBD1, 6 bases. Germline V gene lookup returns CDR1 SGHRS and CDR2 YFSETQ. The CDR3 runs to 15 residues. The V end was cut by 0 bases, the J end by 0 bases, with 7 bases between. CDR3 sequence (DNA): TGCGCCAGCAGCTTGGAGGGGGTCTCTGGAAACACCATATATTTT. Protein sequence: CASSLEGVSGNTIYF.

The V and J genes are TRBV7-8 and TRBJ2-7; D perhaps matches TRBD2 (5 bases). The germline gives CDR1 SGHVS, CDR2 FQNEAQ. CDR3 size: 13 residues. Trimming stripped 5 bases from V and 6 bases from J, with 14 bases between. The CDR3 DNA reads TGTGCCAGCAGCCCCACCCGGGGAGCCGAGCAGTACTTC. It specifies CASSPTRGAEQYF.

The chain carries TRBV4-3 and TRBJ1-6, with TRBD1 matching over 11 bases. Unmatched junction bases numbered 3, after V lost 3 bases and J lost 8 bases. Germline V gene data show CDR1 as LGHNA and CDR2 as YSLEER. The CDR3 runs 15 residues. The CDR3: CASSQDRGRDSPLHF. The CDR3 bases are TGCGCCAGCAGCCAGGACAGGGGGCGAGATTCACCCCTCCACTTT.

The CDR3 reads CASSTDRGNTEAFF. The CDR3 DNA sequence: TGTGCCAGCAGCACCGACAGGGGGAACACTGAAGCTTTCTTT. The chain couples TRBV11-1 to TRBJ1-1; 8 positions agree with TRBD1. The trim removed 5 bases at V and 1 base at J, leaving 3 bases unmatched. Germline CDR1 and CDR2: SGHAT and FQDESV (reference sequence). This CDR3 is built from 14 residues.

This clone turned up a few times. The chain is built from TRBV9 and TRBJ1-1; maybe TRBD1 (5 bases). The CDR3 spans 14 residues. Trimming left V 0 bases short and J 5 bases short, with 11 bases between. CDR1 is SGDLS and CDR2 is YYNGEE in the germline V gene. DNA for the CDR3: TGTGCCAGCAGCGTAGACCCAGGGAGGACTGAAGCTTTCTTT. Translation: CASSVDPGRTEAFF.

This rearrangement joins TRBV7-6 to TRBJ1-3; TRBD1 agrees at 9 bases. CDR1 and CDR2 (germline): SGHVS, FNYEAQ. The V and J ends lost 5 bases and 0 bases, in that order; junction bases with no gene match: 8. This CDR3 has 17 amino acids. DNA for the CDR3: TGTGCCAGCAGCCATACAGGGGGCCCACTCTCTGGAAACACCATATATTTT. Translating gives CASSHTGGPLSGNTIYF.

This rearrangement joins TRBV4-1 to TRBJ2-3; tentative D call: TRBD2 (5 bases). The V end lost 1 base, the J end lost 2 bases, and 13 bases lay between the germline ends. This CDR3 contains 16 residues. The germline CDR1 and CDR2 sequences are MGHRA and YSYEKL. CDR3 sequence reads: CASSQVYGGPTDTQYF. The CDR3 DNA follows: TGCGCCAGCAGCCAAGTCTACGGAGGACCCACAGATACGCAGTATTTT.

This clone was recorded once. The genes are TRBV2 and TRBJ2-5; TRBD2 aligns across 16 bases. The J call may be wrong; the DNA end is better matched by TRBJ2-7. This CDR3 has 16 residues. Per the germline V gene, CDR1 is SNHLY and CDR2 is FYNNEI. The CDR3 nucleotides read TGTGCCAGCAGGAGGGGGACTAGCGGGGGGGCCTACGAGCAGTACTTC. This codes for CASRRGTSGGAYEQYF.

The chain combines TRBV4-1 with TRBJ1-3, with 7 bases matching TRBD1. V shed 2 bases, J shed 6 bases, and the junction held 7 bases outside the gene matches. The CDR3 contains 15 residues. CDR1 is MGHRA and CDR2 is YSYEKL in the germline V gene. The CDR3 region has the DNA TGCGCCAGCAGCCAACCTCGACAGGGTCTAAACACCATATATTTT. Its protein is CASSQPRQGLNTIYF.

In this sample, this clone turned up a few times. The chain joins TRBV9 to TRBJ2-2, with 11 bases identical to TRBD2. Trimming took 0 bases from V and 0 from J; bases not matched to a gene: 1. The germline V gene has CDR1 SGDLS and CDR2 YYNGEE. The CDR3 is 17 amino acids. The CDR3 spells CASSVVAGGTNTGELFF. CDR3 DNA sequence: TGTGCCAGCAGCGTAGTAGCGGGGGGGACGAACACCGGGGAGCTGTTTTTT.

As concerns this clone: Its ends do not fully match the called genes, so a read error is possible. The CDR3 DNA reads as TGCGCCAGCAGCCAAGTAGACGGACAGCGTAGCGATCAGCCCCAGCATTTT. Its protein is CASSQVDGQRSDQPQHF. V usage is TRBV4-1 and J usage is TRBJ1-5, with D maybe TRBD1 (6 bases). Germline CDR1 and CDR2: MGHRA and YSYEKL. This CDR3 contains 17 residues.

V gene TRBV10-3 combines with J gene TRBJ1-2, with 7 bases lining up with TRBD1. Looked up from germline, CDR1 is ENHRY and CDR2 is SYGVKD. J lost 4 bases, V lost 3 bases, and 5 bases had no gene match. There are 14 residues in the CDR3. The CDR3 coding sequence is TGTGCCATCAGTGACCCCCGGGACAGCTATGGCTACACCTTC. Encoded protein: CAISDPRDSYGYTF.

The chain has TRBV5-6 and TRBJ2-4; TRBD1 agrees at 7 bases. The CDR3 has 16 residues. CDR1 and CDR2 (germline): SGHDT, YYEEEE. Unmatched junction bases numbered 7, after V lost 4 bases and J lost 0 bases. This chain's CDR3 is CASSHVDRSAKNIQYF. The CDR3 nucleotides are TGTGCCAGCAGCCACGTGGACAGGTCAGCCAAAAACATTCAGTACTTC.

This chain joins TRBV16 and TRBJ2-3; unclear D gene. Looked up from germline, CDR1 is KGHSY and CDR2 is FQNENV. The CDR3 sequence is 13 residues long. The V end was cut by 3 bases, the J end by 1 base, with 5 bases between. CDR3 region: CASSQAGTDTQYF. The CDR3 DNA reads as TGTGCCAGCAGCCAGGCAGGCACAGATACGCAGTATTTT.

In nucleotides, the CDR3 is TGTGCCAGCAGCTTAGCCGCGATCTCCAATCAGCCCCAGCATTTT. The encoded protein is CASSLAAISNQPQHF. This chain links TRBV11-2 with TRBJ1-5; no firm D call. CDR1 SGHAT and CDR2 FQNNGV come from the germline V gene. The CDR3 length is 15 residues. Deletions cut 1 base from V and 3 bases from J, with 10 bases between.

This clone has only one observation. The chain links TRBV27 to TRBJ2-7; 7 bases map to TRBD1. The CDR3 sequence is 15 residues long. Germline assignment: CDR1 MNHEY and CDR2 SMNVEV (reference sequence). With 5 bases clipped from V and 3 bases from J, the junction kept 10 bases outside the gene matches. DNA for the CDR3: TGTGCCAGCAGTCCTCCTGACAGGGCAGGCTACGAGCAGTACTTC. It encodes CASSPPDRAGYEQYF.

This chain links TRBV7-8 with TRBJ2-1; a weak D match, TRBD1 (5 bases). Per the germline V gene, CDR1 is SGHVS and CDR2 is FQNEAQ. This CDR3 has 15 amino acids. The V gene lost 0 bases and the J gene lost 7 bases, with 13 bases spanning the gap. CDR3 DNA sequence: TGTGCCAGCAGCTTAGCCCCCCAGGGTAATAATGAGCAGTTCTTC. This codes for CASSLAPQGNNEQFF.